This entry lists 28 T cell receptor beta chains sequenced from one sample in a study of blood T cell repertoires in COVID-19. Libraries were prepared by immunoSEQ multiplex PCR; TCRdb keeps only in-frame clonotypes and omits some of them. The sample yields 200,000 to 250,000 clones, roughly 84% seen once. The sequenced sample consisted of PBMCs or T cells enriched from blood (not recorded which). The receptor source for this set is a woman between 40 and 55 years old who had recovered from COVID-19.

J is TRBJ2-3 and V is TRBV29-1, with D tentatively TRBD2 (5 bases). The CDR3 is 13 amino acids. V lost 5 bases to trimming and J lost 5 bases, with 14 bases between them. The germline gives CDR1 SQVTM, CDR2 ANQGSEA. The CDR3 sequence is CSVHGGRQDTQYF. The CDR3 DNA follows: TGCAGCGTTCACGGAGGACGACAAGATACGCAGTATTTT.

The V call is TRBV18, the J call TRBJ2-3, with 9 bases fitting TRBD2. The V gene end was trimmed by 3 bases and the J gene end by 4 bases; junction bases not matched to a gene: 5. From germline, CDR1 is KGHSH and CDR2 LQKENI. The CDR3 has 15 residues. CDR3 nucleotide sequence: TGTGCCAGCTCACCTCTAGCGGGAATTGCAGATACGCAGTATTTT. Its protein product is CASSPLAGIADTQYF.

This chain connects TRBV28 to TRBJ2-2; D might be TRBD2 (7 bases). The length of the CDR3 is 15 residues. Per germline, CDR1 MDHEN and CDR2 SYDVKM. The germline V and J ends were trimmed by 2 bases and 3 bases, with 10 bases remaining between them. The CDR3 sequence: CASSLRGADTGELFF. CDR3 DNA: TGTGCCAGCAGTTTACGGGGGGCGGACACCGGGGAGCTGTTTTTT.

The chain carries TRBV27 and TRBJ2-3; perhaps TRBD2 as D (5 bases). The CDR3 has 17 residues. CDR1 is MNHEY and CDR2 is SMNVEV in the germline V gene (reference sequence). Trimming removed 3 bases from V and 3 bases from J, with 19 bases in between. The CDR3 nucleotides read TGTGCCAGCAGTTTTAGGCGGGTTTTGGGCGGAACAGATACGCAGTATTTT. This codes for CASSFRRVLGGTDTQYF.

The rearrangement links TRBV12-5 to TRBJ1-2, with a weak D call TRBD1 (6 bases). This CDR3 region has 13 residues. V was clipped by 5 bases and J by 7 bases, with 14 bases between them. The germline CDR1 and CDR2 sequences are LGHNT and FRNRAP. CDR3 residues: CASGEWTAGGYTF. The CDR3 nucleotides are TGTGCTAGTGGTGAGTGGACAGCAGGTGGCTACACCTTC.

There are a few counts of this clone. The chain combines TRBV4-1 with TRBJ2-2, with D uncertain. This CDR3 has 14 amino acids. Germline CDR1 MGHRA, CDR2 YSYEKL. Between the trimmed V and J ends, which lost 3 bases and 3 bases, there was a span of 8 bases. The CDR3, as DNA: TGCGCCAGCAGCCAGGTTCTAGACACCGGGGAGCTGTTTTTT. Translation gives CASSQVLDTGELFF.

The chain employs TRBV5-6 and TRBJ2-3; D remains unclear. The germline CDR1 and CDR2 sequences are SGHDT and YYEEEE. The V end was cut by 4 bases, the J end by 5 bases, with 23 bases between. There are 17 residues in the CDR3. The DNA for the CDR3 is TGTGCCAGCAGCCGGGTCGGTGACCTACCTACTCTAGATACGCAGTATTTT. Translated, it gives CASSRVGDLPTLDTQYF.

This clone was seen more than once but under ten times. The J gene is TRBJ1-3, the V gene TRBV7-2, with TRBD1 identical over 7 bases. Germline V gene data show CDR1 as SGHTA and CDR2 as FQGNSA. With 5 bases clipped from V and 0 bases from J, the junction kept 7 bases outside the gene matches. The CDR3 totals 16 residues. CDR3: CASSGQAPSSGNTIYF. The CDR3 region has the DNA TGTGCCAGCAGCGGACAGGCCCCTTCCTCTGGAAACACCATATATTTT.

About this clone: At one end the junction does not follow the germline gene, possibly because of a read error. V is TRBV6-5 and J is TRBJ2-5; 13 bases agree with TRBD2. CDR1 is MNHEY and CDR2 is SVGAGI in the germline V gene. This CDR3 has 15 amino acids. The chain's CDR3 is CASSYGGLAGEAQYF. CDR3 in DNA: TGTGCCAGCAGTTACGGAGGACTAGCGGGAGAGGCCCAGTACTTC.

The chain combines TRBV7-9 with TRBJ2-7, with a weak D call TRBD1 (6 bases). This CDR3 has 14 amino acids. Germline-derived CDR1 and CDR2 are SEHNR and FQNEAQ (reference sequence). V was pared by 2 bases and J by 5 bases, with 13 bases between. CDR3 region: CASSLYLQGNEQYF. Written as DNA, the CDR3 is TGTGCCAGCAGCTTATATCTTCAGGGGAACGAGCAGTACTTC.

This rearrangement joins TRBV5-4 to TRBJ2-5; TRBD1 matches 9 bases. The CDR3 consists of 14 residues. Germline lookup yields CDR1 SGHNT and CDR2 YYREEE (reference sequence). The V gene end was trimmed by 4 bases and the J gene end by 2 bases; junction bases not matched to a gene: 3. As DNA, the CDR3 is TGTGCCAGCAGCGGGGACAGGGAACAAGAGACCCAGTACTTC. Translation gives CASSGDREQETQYF.

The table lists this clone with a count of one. In DNA, the CDR3 is TGTGCCAGCAGTTTTCTTGATCCGGCAGGGAATGAGCAGTTCTTC. Encoded protein: CASSFLDPAGNEQFF. V and J are TRBV27 and TRBJ2-1; TRBD1 might be the D (5 bases). This CDR3 region has 15 residues. V was trimmed by 3 bases and J by 7 bases, leaving 16 bases between them. Per the germline V gene, CDR1 is MNHEY and CDR2 is SMNVEV (reference sequence).

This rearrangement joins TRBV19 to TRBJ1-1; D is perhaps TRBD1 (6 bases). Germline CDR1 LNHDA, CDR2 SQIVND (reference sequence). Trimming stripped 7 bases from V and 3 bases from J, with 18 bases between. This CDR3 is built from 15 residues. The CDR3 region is CASTVTDRFDTEAFF. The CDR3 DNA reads TGTGCCAGTACCGTCACCGACAGGTTTGACACTGAAGCTTTCTTT.

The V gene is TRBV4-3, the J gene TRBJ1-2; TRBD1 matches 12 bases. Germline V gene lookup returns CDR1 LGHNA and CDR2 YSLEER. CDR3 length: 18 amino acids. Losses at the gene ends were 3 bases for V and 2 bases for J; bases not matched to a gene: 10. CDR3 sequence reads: CASSQGPGTGGANYGYTF. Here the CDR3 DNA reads TGCGCCAGCAGCCAGGGTCCCGGGACAGGGGGCGCCAACTATGGCTACACCTTC.

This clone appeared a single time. The CDR3 sequence: CASSAGLSPYDEQFF. For the CDR3, the DNA is TGTGCCAGCAGCGCCGGACTATCCCCTTACGATGAGCAGTTCTTC. The V call is TRBV5-4, the J call TRBJ2-1, with D perhaps TRBD2 (6 bases). This CDR3 has 15 amino acids. V shed 4 bases and J shed 8 bases, with 19 bases lying between them. Germline CDR1 reads SGHNT; CDR2 reads YYREEE (reference sequence).

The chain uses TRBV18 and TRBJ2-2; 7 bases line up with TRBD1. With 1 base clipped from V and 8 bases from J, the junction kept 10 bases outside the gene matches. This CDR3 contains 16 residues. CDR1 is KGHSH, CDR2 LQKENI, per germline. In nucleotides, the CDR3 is TGTGCCAGCTCACCACGCGACAGGGCGACAGCGGGGGAGCTGTTTTTT. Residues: CASSPRDRATAGELFF.

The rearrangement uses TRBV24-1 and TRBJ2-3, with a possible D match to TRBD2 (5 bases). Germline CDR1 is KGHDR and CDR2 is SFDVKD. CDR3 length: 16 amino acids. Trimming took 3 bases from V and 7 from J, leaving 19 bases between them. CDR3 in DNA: TGTGCCACCAGTGATCCCATGGGAGATTTCCAGCATACGCAGTATTTT. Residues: CATSDPMGDFQHTQYF.

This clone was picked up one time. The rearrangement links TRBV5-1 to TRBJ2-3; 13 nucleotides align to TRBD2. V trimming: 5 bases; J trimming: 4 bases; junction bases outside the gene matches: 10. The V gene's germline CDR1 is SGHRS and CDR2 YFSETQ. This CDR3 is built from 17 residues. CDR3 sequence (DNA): TGCGCCAGCAGATGGACTAGCGGGAGTGGGGGGCCAGATACGCAGTATTTT. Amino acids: CASRWTSGSGGPDTQYF.

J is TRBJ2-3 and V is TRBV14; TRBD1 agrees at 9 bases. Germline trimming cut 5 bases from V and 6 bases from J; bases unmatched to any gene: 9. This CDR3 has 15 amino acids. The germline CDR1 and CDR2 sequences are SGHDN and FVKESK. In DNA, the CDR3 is TGTGCCAGCAGCACCGGACAGGGGTTGTCGGATACGCAGTATTTT. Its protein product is CASSTGQGLSDTQYF.

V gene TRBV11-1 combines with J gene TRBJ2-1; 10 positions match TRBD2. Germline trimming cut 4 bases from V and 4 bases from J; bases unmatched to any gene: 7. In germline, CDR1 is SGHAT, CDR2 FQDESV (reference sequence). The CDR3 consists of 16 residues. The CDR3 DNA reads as TGTGCCAGCAGCTGGGGACTAGCGAGACGTTACAATGAGCAGTTCTTC. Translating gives CASSWGLARRYNEQFF.

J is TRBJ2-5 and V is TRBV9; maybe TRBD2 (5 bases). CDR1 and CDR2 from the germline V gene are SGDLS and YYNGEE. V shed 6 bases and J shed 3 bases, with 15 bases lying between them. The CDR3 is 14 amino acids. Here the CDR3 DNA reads TGTGCCAGCAACAAGGCGGGCAATGAAGAGACCCAGTACTTC. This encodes CASNKAGNEETQYF.

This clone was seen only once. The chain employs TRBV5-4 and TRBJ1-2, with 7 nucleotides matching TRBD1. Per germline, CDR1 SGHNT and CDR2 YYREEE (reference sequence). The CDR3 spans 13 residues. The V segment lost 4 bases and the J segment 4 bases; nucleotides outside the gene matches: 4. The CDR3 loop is CASSPGDSYGYTF. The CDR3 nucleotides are TGTGCCAGCAGCCCCGGGGACAGCTATGGCTACACCTTC.

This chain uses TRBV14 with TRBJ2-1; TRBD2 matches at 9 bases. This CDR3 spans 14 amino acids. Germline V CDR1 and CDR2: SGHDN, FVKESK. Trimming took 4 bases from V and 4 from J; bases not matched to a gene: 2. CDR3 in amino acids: CASSRTSEYNEQFF. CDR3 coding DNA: TGTGCCAGCAGCCGGACTAGCGAGTACAATGAGCAGTTCTTC.

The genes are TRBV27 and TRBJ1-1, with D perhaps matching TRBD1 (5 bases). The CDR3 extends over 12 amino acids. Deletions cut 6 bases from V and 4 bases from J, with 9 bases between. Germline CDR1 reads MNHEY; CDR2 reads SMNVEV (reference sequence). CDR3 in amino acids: CASRSGGTEAFF. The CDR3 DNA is TGTGCCAGCAGGTCGGGGGGCACTGAAGCTTTCTTT.

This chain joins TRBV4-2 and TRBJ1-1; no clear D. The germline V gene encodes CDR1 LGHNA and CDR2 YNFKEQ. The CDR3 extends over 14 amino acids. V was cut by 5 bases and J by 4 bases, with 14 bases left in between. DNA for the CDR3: TGTGCCAGCAGCGTTGACTCCACATCCACTGAAGCTTTCTTT. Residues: CASSVDSTSTEAFF.

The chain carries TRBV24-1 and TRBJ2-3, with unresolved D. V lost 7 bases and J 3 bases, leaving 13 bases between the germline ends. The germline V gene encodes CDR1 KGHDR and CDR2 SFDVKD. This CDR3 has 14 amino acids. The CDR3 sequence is CATSHSSRTDTQYF. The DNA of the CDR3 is TGTGCCACCAGCCACAGTTCAAGGACAGATACGCAGTATTTT.

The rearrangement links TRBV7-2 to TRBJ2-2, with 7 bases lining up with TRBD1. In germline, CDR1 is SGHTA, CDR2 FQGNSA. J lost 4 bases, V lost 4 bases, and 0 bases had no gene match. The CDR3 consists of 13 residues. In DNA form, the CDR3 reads TGTGCCAGCAGCTGGGACAGCACCGGGGAGCTGTTTTTT. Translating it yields CASSWDSTGELFF.

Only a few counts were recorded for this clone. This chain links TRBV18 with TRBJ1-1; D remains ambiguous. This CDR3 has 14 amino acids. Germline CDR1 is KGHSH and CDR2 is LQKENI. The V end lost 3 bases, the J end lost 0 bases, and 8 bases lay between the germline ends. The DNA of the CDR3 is TGTGCCAGCTCACCTAACCAGGTGAACACTGAAGCTTTCTTT. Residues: CASSPNQVNTEAFF.